Listed here are 23 T cell receptor beta chains from one sample, sequenced in a study of Graves' ophthalmopathy and Graves' hyperthyroidism. Amplified TCR beta CDR3 regions were obtained using RNA transcripts as template. RT-PCR with HTBI primers came first, then second-round multiplex PCR. TCRdb redid the calling of the multiplex PCR reads with MiXCR, one entry per CDR3 protein. The sample includes around 170,000 distinct CDR3 sequences, around two fifths seen only once; the top ten take under 6.5%. The sequenced material came from peripheral blood. The receptor set was obtained from a woman aged 40 to 50 with Graves' ophthalmopathy.

The CDR3 spells CASSFQGAEPQHF. CDR3 nucleotides: TGTGCCAGCAGCTTCCAGGGAGCTGAGCCCCAGCATTTT. The V call is TRBV7-8, the J call TRBJ1-5, with D tentatively TRBD1 (5 bases). This CDR3 comprises 13 residues. V lost 3 bases, J lost 8 bases, and 11 bases lay in between. CDR1 and CDR2 (germline): SGHVS, FQNEAQ.

This clonotype was seen many times. The chain carries TRBV20-1 and TRBJ1-1; D perhaps matches TRBD1 (5 bases). Deletions cut 3 bases from V and 12 bases from J, with 20 bases between. The CDR3 extends over 13 amino acids. Germline V gene sequence: CDR1 DFQATT, CDR2 SNEGSKA (reference sequence). The CDR3 nucleotides are TGCAGTGCTAGTCCGACCAGGGCCGCGGACTCTTTCTTT. Translating it yields CSASPTRAADSFF.

The rearrangement links TRBV6-2 or TRBV6-3 to TRBJ1-5, with 8 bases lining up with TRBD1. Germline CDR1 and CDR2: MNHEY and SVGEGT. The CDR3 runs to 17 residues. The V segment lost 2 bases and the J segment 0 bases; nucleotides outside the gene matches: 6. The DNA for the CDR3 is TGTGCCAGCAGTTACGACAGGGGACGATATAGCAATCAGCCCCAGCATTTT. Translated, it gives CASSYDRGRYSNQPQHF.

The chain joins TRBV20-1 to TRBJ1-5; 8 bases are a match to TRBD1. Unmatched junction bases numbered 7, after V lost 6 bases and J lost 3 bases. Germline V gives CDR1 DFQATT, CDR2 SNEGSKA (reference sequence). This CDR3 has 14 residues. The CDR3 coding sequence is TGCAGTGCCCCGGGACAGGACGTCAATCAGCCCCAGCATTTT. This translates into CSAPGQDVNQPQHF.

This chain uses TRBV27 with TRBJ2-2; no definite D call. The CDR3 spans 14 residues. From germline, CDR1 is MNHEY and CDR2 SMNVEV (reference sequence). V shed 7 bases and J shed 3 bases, with 12 bases lying between them. As DNA, the CDR3 is TGTGCCAGCACCGGTGGCGGACACACCGGGGAGCTGTTTTTT. Its translation is CASTGGGHTGELFF.

V and J are TRBV11-2 and TRBJ2-7; 7 nucleotides match TRBD2. This CDR3 is 14 amino acids long. V was clipped by 2 bases and J by 5 bases; unmatched bases: 6. The V gene's germline CDR1 is SGHAT and CDR2 FQNNGV. CDR3 sequence: CASSLSGGRHEQYF. The CDR3 region has the DNA TGTGCCAGCAGCTTATCGGGGGGTCGTCACGAGCAGTACTTC.

This clonotype was found once. The chain couples TRBV2 to TRBJ2-5; 7 bases are shared with TRBD2. V lost 6 bases to trimming and J lost 2 bases; unmatched junction nucleotides: 9. CDR1 and CDR2 from the germline V gene are SNHLY and FYNNEI. The CDR3 runs 15 residues. The CDR3 bases are TGTGCCAGCAGGTCGGGGGGAGGAAGACAAGAGACCCAGTACTTC. Residues: CASRSGGGRQETQYF. The variable domain in full, with the rest retrieved from reference TRBV2 and TRBJ2-5, is EPEVTQTPSHQVTQMGQEVILRCVPISNHLYFYWYRQILGQKVEFLVSFYNNEISEKSEIFDDQFSVERPDGSNFTLKIRSTKLEDSAMYFCASRSGGGRQETQYFGPGTRLLVL.

This clonotype occurred many times. A much bigger clone sits one base away, suggesting this may be a read error. This rearrangement joins TRBV12-3 or TRBV12-4 to TRBJ1-1; D is unresolved. The CDR3 contains 12 residues. CDR3 loop: CASSLPKGETFF. CDR3 DNA sequence: TGTGCCAGCAGTTTGCCGAAGGGTGAAACTTTCTTT.

This clonotype came up many times. This chain links TRBV6-1 with TRBJ1-3; D call uncertain. Per germline, CDR1 MNHNS and CDR2 SASEGT. Between the trimmed V and J ends, which lost 1 base and 2 bases, there was a span of 9 bases. The CDR3 is 15 amino acids. The CDR3 DNA reads TGTGCCAGCAGTGAAGAGGGTCTGCCTGGAAACACCATATATTTT. Its translation is CASSEEGLPGNTIYF.

Relative to its sample, this clonotype is medium-sized (0.01 to 0.1%). The chain joins TRBV12-3 or TRBV12-4 to TRBJ2-7, with D possibly TRBD2 on 5 matching bases. The CDR3 loop spans 14 amino acids. With 1 base removed from V and 9 bases from J, the gap between germline ends came to 16 bases. The DNA of the CDR3 is TGTGCCAGCAGTTTAGGGCAGCCGACTACGATGCAGTACTTC. Translating it yields CASSLGQPTTMQYF.

This clonotype was seen ten or more times. The chain combines TRBV25-1 with TRBJ1-2, with TRBD1 as a possible D gene (6 bases). The germline V gene encodes CDR1 MGHDK and CDR2 SYGVNS. V was trimmed by 5 bases and J by 7 bases, leaving 11 bases between them. The CDR3 is made up of 12 amino acids. The CDR3 loop reads CASSTGWSGYTF. CDR3 nucleotides: TGTGCCAGCAGTACAGGGTGGAGTGGCTACACCTTC.

This clonotype was observed many times. The chain links TRBV6-1 to TRBJ1-1; 12 nucleotides align to TRBD1. V lost 4 bases to trimming and J lost 4 bases; unmatched junction nucleotides: 4. The germline V gene encodes CDR1 MNHNS and CDR2 SASEGT. The CDR3 has 15 amino acids. The CDR3 DNA reads TGTGCCAGCAGTGGGGGACAGGGGGCGCCCACTGAAGCTTTCTTT. The encoded protein is CASSGGQGAPTEAFF.

CDR3 in amino acids: CASSVGTVVYDYGYTF. For the CDR3, the DNA is TGTGCCAGCAGTGTCGGGACAGTTGTTTATGACTATGGCTACACCTTC. The chain recombines TRBV6-1 with TRBJ1-2, with 7 bases lining up with TRBD1. J gave up 3 bases and V 4 bases, and 11 bases lay outside the gene matches. Germline assignment: CDR1 MNHNS and CDR2 SASEGT. The CDR3 length is 16 residues.

This clonotype was picked up one time. The gene calls are TRBV11-1 and TRBJ2-7, with 7 bases matching TRBD2. CDR1 SGHAT and CDR2 FQDESV come from the germline V gene (reference sequence). The CDR3 is made up of 15 amino acids. The V segment lost 0 bases and the J segment 2 bases; nucleotides outside the gene matches: 4. The DNA for the CDR3 is TGTGCCAGCAGCTTAGCGCTGGCGGGAGCCTACGAGCAGTACTTC. Its protein is CASSLALAGAYEQYF.

The chain recombines TRBV29-1 with TRBJ1-1, with a tentative D call TRBD1 (6 bases). Per the germline V gene, CDR1 is SQVTM and CDR2 is ANQGSEA. Trimming removed 5 bases from V and 6 bases from J, with 16 bases in between. This CDR3 comprises 13 residues. In nucleotides, the CDR3 is TGCAGCGTTAAGGACACACAGGGAGCTGAAGCTTTCTTT. Residues: CSVKDTQGAEAFF.

The chain joins TRBV12-3 or TRBV12-4 to TRBJ2-7; 11 bases match TRBD2. V lost 6 bases, J lost 2 bases, and 15 bases stayed unmatched. CDR3 length: 18 residues. The CDR3 sequence is CASSPRQGSSGRPYEQYF. CDR3 DNA sequence: TGTGCCAGCAGCCCGAGACAGGGATCTAGCGGGAGGCCCTACGAGCAGTACTTC.

This chain uses TRBV24-1 with TRBJ1-2, with D maybe TRBD1 (6 bases). In germline, CDR1 is KGHDR, CDR2 SFDVKD. Trimming removed 7 bases from V and 8 bases from J, with 22 bases in between. The CDR3 extends over 15 amino acids. CDR3 sequence: CATSSLTAGDEGYTF. CDR3 bases: TGTGCCACCAGCTCCTTGACAGCAGGGGATGAAGGCTACACCTTC.

This chain links TRBV6-2 or TRBV6-3 with TRBJ2-7; 8 nucleotides line up with TRBD2. Per germline, CDR1 MNHEY and CDR2 SVGEGT. V lost 0 bases to trimming and J lost 3 bases; unmatched junction nucleotides: 7. This CDR3 is built from 16 residues. The CDR3 sequence: CASSYSGLGMLYEQYF. In DNA form, the CDR3 reads TGTGCCAGCAGTTACTCGGGACTAGGAATGCTCTACGAGCAGTACTTC.

This clonotype was recorded at least ten times. The gene calls are TRBV19 and TRBJ1-2; no reliable D call. The CDR3 length is 16 residues. Germline loops: CDR1 LNHDA, CDR2 SQIVND (reference sequence). Trimming cost V 6 bases and J 6 bases, with 23 bases left between them. In nucleotides, the CDR3 is TGTGCCAGTAGGGAGGCGTCAGTTCATGGAGCCCATGGCTACACCTTC. Residues: CASREASVHGAHGYTF. Using reference TRBV19 and TRBJ1-2 for the parts outside the CDR3, the full variable domain is DGGITQSPKYLFRKEGQNVTLSCEQNLNHDAMYWYRQDPGQGLRLIYYSQIVNDFQKGDIAEGYSVSREKKESFPLTVTSAQKNPTAFYLCASREASVHGAHGYTFGSGTRLTVV.

This clonotype showed up many times. The genes are TRBV25-1 and TRBJ1-2, with D possibly being TRBD1 (6 bases). Trimming pared 6 bases from V and 6 bases from J, leaving 11 bases between. The CDR3 is 12 residues long. Germline V gives CDR1 MGHDK, CDR2 SYGVNS. The CDR3: CASRWGRNGYTF. DNA for the CDR3: TGTGCCAGCAGATGGGGGCGGAATGGCTACACCTTC.

This clonotype was observed at least ten times. The V gene is TRBV28, the J gene TRBJ1-5, with 9 positions matching TRBD1. V shed 5 bases and J 9 bases; nucleotides not matched to a gene: 8. Germline V lookup: CDR1 MDHEN, CDR2 SYDVKM. This CDR3 spans 14 amino acids. Written as DNA, the CDR3 is TGTGCCAGCAGTCACAGGGGGCCCCTTGGGCCCCAGCATTTT. The encoded protein is CASSHRGPLGPQHF.

The table lists this clonotype with many counts. In DNA form, the CDR3 reads TGCAGTGCTAGTCCCCAGGGGGCGCTTGGCTACACCTTC. Its protein product is CSASPQGALGYTF. The chain uses TRBV20-1 and TRBJ1-2, with 8 bases that match TRBD1. The germline gives CDR1 DFQATT, CDR2 SNEGSKA (reference sequence). The CDR3 runs 13 residues. V was pared by 3 bases and J by 7 bases, with 7 bases of the junction left unmatched.

The chain recombines TRBV12-3 or TRBV12-4 with TRBJ1-2; D possibly corresponds to TRBD1 (5 bases). V lost 4 bases, J lost 4 bases, and 16 bases lay in between. The CDR3 runs to 15 residues. The CDR3 reads CASSYGLTGSYGYTF. The DNA of the CDR3 is TGTGCCAGCAGTTACGGACTAACAGGTTCCTATGGCTACACCTTC.